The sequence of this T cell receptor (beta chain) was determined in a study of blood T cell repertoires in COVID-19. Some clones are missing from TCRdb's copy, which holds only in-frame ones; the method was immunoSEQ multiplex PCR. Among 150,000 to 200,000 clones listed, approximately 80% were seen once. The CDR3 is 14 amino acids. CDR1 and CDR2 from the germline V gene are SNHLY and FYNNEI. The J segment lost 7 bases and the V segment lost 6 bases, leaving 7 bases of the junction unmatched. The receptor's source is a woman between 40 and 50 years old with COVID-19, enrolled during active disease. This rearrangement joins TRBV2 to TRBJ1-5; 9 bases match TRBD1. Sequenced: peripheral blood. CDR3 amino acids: CASSLGQGGQPQHF. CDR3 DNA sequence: TGTGCCAGCAGCCTGGGACAGGGCGGACAGCCCCAGCATTTT.